Detailed here is one T cell receptor (beta chain). Its target is unknown. The germline V and J ends were trimmed by 4 bases and 0 bases, with 14 bases remaining between them. CDR1 is SGDLS, CDR2 YYNGEE, per germline. The CDR3 contains 15 residues. CDR3 and TCR beta VDJ profiling relied on genomic DNA as the template. TCRdb re-called the reads with MiXCR, one entry per CDR3 protein. The sample lists about 290,000 distinct CDR3 sequences, roughly 53% seen once, with under 1.5% in the top ten. Patients chosen for sequencing had shown CD8+CD57+ cell expansion by flow cytometry. Patients had not yet gotten any therapy when their blood was taken for sampling. This specimen comes from a study of CD8+CD57+ T cells in acquired aplastic anemia. As for the study in general: DNA from sorted CD4+ and CD8+ cells averaged about 3.2 ug. General observations from the study: Overlap between patients and controls comprised 25 to 30 CD8+ CDR3 sequences. Patients were compared with controls for CD8+ Simpson's diversity, and no significant difference emerged.

The receptor's source is a human donor with aplastic anemia. Sequencing was done on a sample of sorted CD4+, CD8+, or CD8+CD57+ T cells (not recorded which) from PBMCs. The chain recombines TRBV9 with TRBJ2-7; D tentatively reads TRBD1 or TRBD2 (5 bases each). DNA of the CDR3: TGTGCCAGCAGCAAAGGGACGTCTGTCTCCTACGAGCAGTACTTC. This encodes CASSKGTSVSYEQYF. Filled out from reference TRBV9 and TRBJ2-7, the complete variable domain reads DSGVTQTPKHLITATGQRVTLRCSPRSGDLSVYWYQQSLDQGLQFLIQYYNGEERAKGNILERFSAQQFPDLHSELNLSSLELGDSALYFCASSKGTSVSYEQYFGPGTRLTVT.